Below, 28 T cell receptor beta chains from the same sample are listed, as sequenced in a study of blood T cell repertoires in COVID-19. Clones were read by immunoSEQ multiplex PCR, and TCRdb kept only the in-frame ones, dropping some. The data contain approximately 45,000 clones, over 70% of them seen just once; the ten biggest clones take up 1% to 1.5%. Sequenced input: peripheral blood. These receptors were obtained from a woman aged 40 to 50 with acute or convalescent COVID-19.

The chain's CDR3 is CASSTYRDREEAFF. CDR3 in DNA: TGTGCCAGCAGTACATACCGGGACAGGGAAGAAGCTTTCTTT. This chain uses TRBV6-5 with TRBJ1-1; 9 nucleotides line up with TRBD1. CDR3 length equals 14 residues. Germline V CDR1 and CDR2: MNHEY, SVGAGI. V gave up 5 bases and J gave up 8 bases; unmatched junction bases: 9.

This sequence joins TRBV19 and TRBJ1-1; D is undetermined. CDR3 size: 13 residues. CDR1 LNHDA and CDR2 SQIVND come from the germline V gene (reference sequence). Trimming took 8 bases from V and 4 from J, leaving 14 bases between them. The CDR3 is CASHASMVTEAFF. DNA for the CDR3: TGTGCCAGTCATGCGAGTATGGTCACTGAAGCTTTCTTT.

The chain links TRBV7-3 to TRBJ2-7; 9 nucleotides line up with TRBD2. The trim removed 2 bases at V and 1 base at J, leaving 9 bases unmatched. This CDR3 is 17 amino acids long. Germline V CDR1 and CDR2: SGHTA, FQGTGA. Here the CDR3 reads CASSLDPSGIGSYEQYF. Here the CDR3 DNA reads TGTGCCAGCAGCTTAGACCCTAGCGGGATCGGGTCCTACGAGCAGTACTTC.

The J gene is TRBJ2-7, the V gene TRBV19; 7 bases fit TRBD1. V was clipped by 6 bases and J by 0 bases; unmatched bases: 5. Germline V gives CDR1 LNHDA, CDR2 SQIVND (reference sequence). The CDR3 loop spans 14 amino acids. CDR3: CASSGTASSYEQYF. DNA of the CDR3: TGTGCCAGTAGCGGGACAGCTAGCTCCTACGAGCAGTACTTC.

The chain combines TRBV5-1 with TRBJ2-5; TRBD2 matches at 9 bases. The CDR3 covers 16 residues. The V gene's germline CDR1 is SGHRS and CDR2 YFSETQ. The trim removed 0 bases at V and 5 bases at J, leaving 8 bases unmatched. This chain's CDR3 is CASSLEGSGGAETQYF. CDR3 in DNA: TGCGCCAGCAGCTTGGAAGGTAGCGGGGGTGCCGAGACCCAGTACTTC. The full variable domain, its missing parts supplied by reference TRBV5-1 and TRBJ2-5, is KAGVTQTPRYLIKTRGQQVTLSCSPISGHRSVSWYQQTPGQGLQFLFEYFSETQRNKGNFPGRFSGRQFSNSRSEMNVSTLELGDSALYLCASSLEGSGGAETQYFGPGTRLLVL.

The chain is built from TRBV5-6 and TRBJ2-5; TRBD1 might be the D (6 bases). V was shortened by 6 bases and J by 5 bases, with 14 bases between the two germline ends. This CDR3 has 13 amino acids. CDR1 and CDR2 from the germline V gene are SGHDT and YYEEEE. The CDR3 spells CASTRTVRETQYF. The CDR3 bases are TGTGCCAGCACCCGGACAGTCCGGGAGACCCAGTACTTC.

The chain joins TRBV7-9 to TRBJ2-1; TRBD2 matches at 10 bases. Germline loops: CDR1 SEHNR, CDR2 FQNEAQ (reference sequence). J gave up 0 bases and V 4 bases, and 9 bases lay outside the gene matches. The CDR3 has 18 amino acids. CDR3 sequence: CASSWGLATLSSYNEQFF. The DNA for the CDR3 is TGTGCCAGCAGCTGGGGACTAGCGACTCTTAGCTCCTACAATGAGCAGTTCTTC. Full variable domain (rest looked up from reference TRBV7-9 and TRBJ2-1): DTGVSQNPRHKITKRGQNVTFRCDPISEHNRLYWYRQTLGQGPEFLTYFQNEAQLEKSRLLSDRFSAERPKGSFSTLEIQRTEQGDSAMYLCASSWGLATLSSYNEQFFGPGTRLTVL.

The genes are TRBV3-1 (or the pseudogene TRBV3-2) and TRBJ1-2; D is ambiguous. The CDR3 loop spans 11 amino acids. Germline CDR1 is LGHDT and CDR2 is YNNKEL (reference sequence). Trimming took off 1 base at V and 10 bases at J, with 7 bases between the two ends. The CDR3, as DNA: TGTGCCAGCAGCCAAGGTCTAAACTACACCTTC. It codes for CASSQGLNYTF.

This clone occurred a few times. V gene TRBV7-8 combines with J gene TRBJ2-5; D possibly corresponds to TRBD1 (7 bases). V gave up 5 bases and J gave up 5 bases, with 15 bases separating them. Germline CDR1 reads SGHVS; CDR2 reads FQNEAQ. This CDR3 spans 14 amino acids. The CDR3 DNA follows: TGTGCCAGCAGCCCCCAGGGGGGTCGGGAGACCCAGTACTTC. Translated, it gives CASSPQGGRETQYF.

The V and J genes are TRBV28 and TRBJ1-1, with D unclear. Per germline, CDR1 MDHEN and CDR2 SYDVKM. Trimming pared 5 bases from V and 0 bases from J, leaving 13 bases between. This CDR3 has 15 amino acids. CDR3 protein: CASSTIGSMNTEAFF. As DNA, the CDR3 is TGTGCCAGCAGTACGATAGGGAGCATGAACACTGAAGCTTTCTTT.

This chain uses TRBV5-1 with TRBJ2-5; D is undetermined. CDR3 length: 14 residues. Germline V CDR1 and CDR2: SGHRS, YFSETQ. Trimming left V 0 bases short and J 5 bases short, with 11 bases between. CDR3 nucleotides: TGCGCCAGCAGCTTGGAATCAGGCGTGGAGACCCAGTACTTC. Translated, it gives CASSLESGVETQYF.

The CDR3 loop is CASRDRNNEKLFF. As DNA, the CDR3 is TGTGCCAGCCGGGACAGAAATAATGAAAAACTGTTTTTT. The chain is built from TRBV19 and TRBJ1-4, with TRBD1 matching over 7 bases. Trimming cost V 9 bases and J 4 bases; bases outside gene matches: 5. The length of the CDR3 is 13 residues. The germline V gene has CDR1 LNHDA and CDR2 SQIVND (reference sequence).

This chain connects TRBV5-1 to TRBJ1-1; tentatively, D is TRBD1 (5 bases). V lost 0 bases to trimming and J lost 0 bases, with 9 bases between them. The germline CDR1 and CDR2 sequences are SGHRS and YFSETQ. This CDR3 has 15 residues. The CDR3 DNA sequence: TGCGCCAGCAGCTTGGAGCCAGGGCTGAACACTGAAGCTTTCTTT. This codes for CASSLEPGLNTEAFF.

The chain employs TRBV2 and TRBJ2-1; 9 nucleotides line up with TRBD2. The CDR3 spans 12 residues. V was clipped by 11 bases and J by 6 bases; unmatched bases: 5. From germline, CDR1 is SNHLY and CDR2 FYNNEI. The CDR3 nucleotides are TGTGCCGGCGGGACTAGCCGCAATGAGCAGTTCTTC. Protein: CAGGTSRNEQFF.

This clone was recorded once. The chain uses TRBV19 and TRBJ1-2; D is unresolved. Trimming left V 3 bases short and J 1 base short, with 9 bases between. Germline CDR1 LNHDA, CDR2 SQIVND (reference sequence). This CDR3 is 14 amino acids long. CDR3 nucleotide sequence: TGTGCCAGTAGTATGCCGGGGATTAACTATGGCTACACCTTC. It specifies CASSMPGINYGYTF.

In its sample, this clone was seen a few times. The chain combines TRBV19 with TRBJ2-2; D is undetermined. V was clipped by 4 bases and J by 4 bases, with 19 bases between them. CDR3 length: 17 amino acids. Looked up from germline, CDR1 is LNHDA and CDR2 is SQIVND (reference sequence). The CDR3 reads CASSTESPGLPTGELFF. CDR3 nucleotides: TGTGCCAGTAGTACAGAATCCCCAGGCCTCCCCACCGGGGAGCTGTTTTTT.

The chain links TRBV7-9 to TRBJ2-5; the D gene is possibly TRBD1 (5 bases). The CDR3 length is 14 residues. Germline V gene sequence: CDR1 SEHNR, CDR2 FQNEAQ (reference sequence). V was clipped by 1 base and J by 0 bases, with 6 bases between them. CDR3 nucleotide sequence: TGTGCCAGCAGCTTAGACAGGTACCAAGAGACCCAGTACTTC. Its protein is CASSLDRYQETQYF.

V and J are TRBV5-6 and TRBJ1-2; D gene unclear. V lost 4 bases and J 7 bases, leaving 8 bases between the germline ends. The CDR3 is 11 residues long. From germline, CDR1 is SGHDT and CDR2 YYEEEE. The CDR3 region is CASSARGGYTF. The CDR3 DNA sequence: TGTGCCAGCAGCGCCCGAGGTGGCTACACCTTC. Variable domain in full (rest from reference TRBV5-6 and TRBJ1-2): DAGVTQSPTHLIKTRGQQVTLRCSPKSGHDTVSWYQQALGQGPQFIFQYYEEEERQRGNFPDRFSGHQFPNYSSELNVNALLLGDSALYLCASSARGGYTFGSGTRLTVV.

The V and J genes are TRBV9 and TRBJ2-1; 8 positions agree with TRBD2. Germline-derived CDR1 and CDR2 are SGDLS and YYNGEE. V was pared by 4 bases and J by 6 bases, with 9 bases of the junction left unmatched. The CDR3 spans 15 residues. CDR3 in DNA: TGTGCCAGCAGCCCCCAGATAGCGGGAATCAATGAGCAGTTCTTC. As protein: CASSPQIAGINEQFF.

This sequence joins TRBV29-1 and TRBJ1-1, with 12 nucleotides matching TRBD1. Per germline, CDR1 SQVTM and CDR2 ANQGSEA. The CDR3 has 15 residues. The J segment lost 0 bases and the V segment lost 3 bases, leaving 2 bases of the junction unmatched. The CDR3 nucleotides are TGCAGCGTTGACGGGACAGGGGGCTTGAACACTGAAGCTTTCTTT. This encodes CSVDGTGGLNTEAFF.

The table lists this clone with a count of one. The chain links TRBV28 to TRBJ2-7; 9 bases agree with TRBD1. The CDR3 runs to 17 residues. CDR1 MDHEN and CDR2 SYDVKM come from the germline V gene. The V segment lost 4 bases and the J segment 0 bases; nucleotides outside the gene matches: 10. The CDR3 loop reads CASSSGTGIPISYEQYF. The CDR3 DNA follows: TGTGCCAGCAGTTCCGGGACAGGGATCCCCATCTCCTACGAGCAGTACTTC.

This clone was found once. The V call is TRBV29-1, the J call TRBJ1-5, with 8 positions matching TRBD1. The trim removed 5 bases at V and 0 bases at J, leaving 15 bases unmatched. Germline assignment: CDR1 SQVTM and CDR2 ANQGSEA. The CDR3 is made up of 18 amino acids. The CDR3 loop reads CSVLGETGDDYSNQPQHF. In DNA, the CDR3 is TGCAGCGTTCTTGGTGAGACAGGGGACGACTATAGCAATCAGCCCCAGCATTTT.

The chain couples TRBV19 to TRBJ1-3; weak D call: TRBD1 (6 bases). The germline V gene encodes CDR1 LNHDA and CDR2 SQIVND (reference sequence). This CDR3 is 15 amino acids long. Between the trimmed V and J ends, which lost 8 bases and 1 base, there was a span of 15 bases. The CDR3 protein is CASRRFQGSGNTIYF. CDR3 nucleotide sequence: TGTGCCAGTCGCAGATTCCAGGGGTCTGGAAACACCATATATTTT. Complete variable domain (other parts from reference TRBV19 and TRBJ1-3): DGGITQSPKYLFRKEGQNVTLSCEQNLNHDAMYWYRQDPGQGLRLIYYSQIVNDFQKGDIAEGYSVSREKKESFPLTVTSAQKNPTAFYLCASRRFQGSGNTIYFGEGSWLTVV.

The chain links TRBV4-1 to TRBJ1-1, with 7 positions matching TRBD1. Germline lookup yields CDR1 MGHRA and CDR2 YSYEKL. V dropped 0 bases and J dropped 7; count of bases not matched to a gene: 5. The CDR3 is 14 residues long. The CDR3 DNA reads as TGCGCCAGCAGCCAAGATCGGGGGACAGTTGAAGCTTTCTTT. Its translation is CASSQDRGTVEAFF.

The table lists this clone with a count of one. V usage is TRBV5-8 and J usage is TRBJ1-1, with 7 bases aligning to TRBD1. The CDR3 length is 13 residues. The ends lost 6 bases at V and 7 bases at J; junction bases unmatched: 9. Germline V gene lookup returns CDR1 SGHTS and CDR2 YDEGEE. Written as DNA, the CDR3 is TGTGCCAGCACCATCCGAAGACAGGGTGAAGCTTTCTTT. Translating gives CASTIRRQGEAFF.

The chain carries TRBV27 and TRBJ1-4; 7 nucleotides agree with TRBD1. The CDR3 covers 15 residues. The V and J ends lost 6 bases and 5 bases, in that order; junction bases with no gene match: 9. The germline gives CDR1 MNHEY, CDR2 SMNVEV (reference sequence). The chain's CDR3 is CASSQSDRANEKLFF. As DNA, the CDR3 is TGTGCCAGCAGCCAAAGTGACAGGGCAAATGAAAAACTGTTTTTT. The variable domain in full, with the rest retrieved from reference TRBV27 and TRBJ1-4, is EAQVTQNPRYLITVTGKKLTVTCSQNMNHEYMSWYRQDPGLGLRQIYYSMNVEVTDKGDVPEGYKVSRKEKRNFPLILESPSPNQTSLYFCASSQSDRANEKLFFGSGTQLSVL.

The chain links TRBV5-6 to TRBJ2-1, with 11 nucleotides matching TRBD1. This CDR3 is 15 amino acids long. V was clipped by 4 bases and J by 7 bases; unmatched bases: 7. The germline CDR1 and CDR2 sequences are SGHDT and YYEEEE. The chain's CDR3 is CASSPGTGGFNEQFF. CDR3 nucleotide sequence: TGTGCCAGCAGCCCCGGGACAGGGGGTTTTAATGAGCAGTTCTTC.

This chain joins TRBV7-3 and TRBJ1-1, with 9 nucleotides matching TRBD1. The CDR3 totals 17 residues. Germline loops: CDR1 SGHTA, CDR2 FQGTGA. V lost 5 bases, J lost 4 bases, and 14 bases stayed unmatched. CDR3 region: CASSLHGGTGPSTEAFF. The CDR3 nucleotides read TGTGCCAGCAGCCTCCACGGAGGGACAGGGCCGAGCACTGAAGCTTTCTTT.